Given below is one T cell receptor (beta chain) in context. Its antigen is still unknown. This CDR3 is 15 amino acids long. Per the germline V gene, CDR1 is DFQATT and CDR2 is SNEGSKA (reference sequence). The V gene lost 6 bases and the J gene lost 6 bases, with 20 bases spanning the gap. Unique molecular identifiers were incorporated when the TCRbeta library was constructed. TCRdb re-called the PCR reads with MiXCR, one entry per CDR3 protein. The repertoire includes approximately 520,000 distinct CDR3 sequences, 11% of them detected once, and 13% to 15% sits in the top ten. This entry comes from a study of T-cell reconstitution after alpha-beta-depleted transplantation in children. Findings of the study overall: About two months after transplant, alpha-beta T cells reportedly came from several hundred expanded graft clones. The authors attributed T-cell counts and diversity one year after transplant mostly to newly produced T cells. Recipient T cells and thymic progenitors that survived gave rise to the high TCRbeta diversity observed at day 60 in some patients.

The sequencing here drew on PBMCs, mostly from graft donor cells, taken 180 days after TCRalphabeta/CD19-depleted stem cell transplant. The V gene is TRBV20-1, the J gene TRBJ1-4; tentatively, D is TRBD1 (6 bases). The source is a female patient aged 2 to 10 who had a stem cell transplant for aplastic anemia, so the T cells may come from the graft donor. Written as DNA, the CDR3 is TGCAGTGCCAACACCTACAGGGAGGACCATGAAAAACTGTTTTTT. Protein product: CSANTYREDHEKLFF.